The clone carrying this T cell receptor (beta chain) was counted only a few times. Its antigen is unknown. The CDR3 contains 12 residues. Germline-derived CDR1 and CDR2 are DFQATT and SNEGSKA (reference sequence). Trimming took 6 bases from V and 15 from J, leaving 21 bases between them. This record belongs to a study of blood T cells in healthy people across ages. Then a second PCR, running roughly 7 to 11 cycles, was carried out with a sample-barcoded 5' primer and a J-beta primer mix. A minimum of 3 million CDR3-containing paired-end reads was obtained for each sample. TCRdb reprocessed the 5' RACE reads via MiXCR and lists one record per CDR3 protein. The table records over 500,000 distinct CDR3 sequences, 40% to 65% of them present only once. Whole-study findings and limits: The study found TCR beta diversity correlated strongly with naive T cell percentage. Per million T cells, the diversity of TCR beta decreased roughly linearly as age advanced. The study lacked donor CMV status, which possibly confounded expanded clonotype changes.

The sequencing input was blood. The TCR comes from a woman aged 80 or older in good health. V usage is TRBV20-1 and J usage is TRBJ2-1; no clear D gene. The CDR3 DNA sequence: TGCAGTGCCCATCCCCCCGCCAACGATATGTTCTTC. Translated: CSAHPPANDMFF.